One and the same sample provided the 12 T cell receptor beta chains below, sequenced in a study of blood T cells in healthy people across ages (dated by TCRdb to between 2014 and 2017). Library preparation was by 5' RACE. Instrument on record: Illumina HiSeq 2500. A second PCR of about 6 to 11 cycles was performed with a sample-barcoded 5' primer and a J-beta primer mix. The public reads were reanalyzed by TCRdb: fastp trimming at Q25, MiXCR alignment, in-frame beta chains only. Identical CDR3 proteins give one entry, which carries the most common genes and DNA. Counted in this sample were about 780,000 distinct CDR3 sequences; about half of them appeared once. The top ten clones comprise around 18% of the sample. Sequencing was performed on blood. All receptors come from a man older than 75 in good health.

The V call is TRBV18, the J call TRBJ2-5; 9 bases are a match to TRBD1. The J call may be incorrect, as the DNA end agrees better with TRBJ2-7. Germline CDR1 and CDR2: KGHSH and LQKENI. This CDR3 comprises 14 residues. The CDR3 nucleotides are TGTGCCAGCTCACGCAGACAGGGGGTTTACGAGCAGTACTTC. Its protein is CASSRRQGVYEQYF.

The chain combines TRBV5-1 with TRBJ2-1; 8 positions match TRBD1. CDR1 is SGHRS, CDR2 YFSETQ, per germline. The CDR3 runs to 16 residues. V lost 4 bases and J lost 3; bases outside the gene matches: 9. Here the CDR3 reads CASSEFGTGIYNEQFF. For the CDR3, the DNA is TGCGCCAGCAGCGAATTCGGGACAGGTATCTACAATGAGCAGTTCTTC. The full variable domain, completed using reference TRBV5-1 and TRBJ2-1, is KAGVTQTPRYLIKTRGQQVTLSCSPISGHRSVSWYQQTPGQGLQFLFEYFSETQRNKGNFPGRFSGRQFSNSRSEMNVSTLELGDSALYLCASSEFGTGIYNEQFFGPGTRLTVL.

The rearrangement uses TRBV20-1 and TRBJ2-2; possible D gene TRBD2, 6 bases. Germline assignment: CDR1 DFQATT and CDR2 SNEGSKA (reference sequence). This CDR3 has 16 amino acids. The germline V and J ends were trimmed by 6 bases and 0 bases, with 17 bases remaining between them. The chain's CDR3 is CSATPASAANTGELFF. The CDR3 DNA follows: TGCAGTGCCACCCCCGCTAGCGCCGCGAACACCGGGGAGCTGTTTTTT.

This rearrangement joins TRBV6-5 to TRBJ2-7, with 7 bases identical to TRBD1. The V and J ends lost 0 bases and 3 bases, in that order; junction bases with no gene match: 5. Germline V gives CDR1 MNHEY, CDR2 SVGAGI. The CDR3 length is 15 residues. In DNA form, the CDR3 reads TGTGCCAGCAGTTACTCACAACCAGGGGGCTACGAGCAGTACTTC. As protein: CASSYSQPGGYEQYF.

This clonotype was observed at least ten times. The V call is TRBV9, the J call TRBJ2-1, with 8 bases lining up with TRBD2. This CDR3 is 15 amino acids long. V was clipped by 3 bases and J by 5 bases; unmatched bases: 7. The V gene's germline CDR1 is SGDLS and CDR2 YYNGEE. The CDR3 is CASSALAGLNNEQFF. The CDR3 nucleotides read TGTGCCAGCAGCGCCTTAGCGGGATTGAACAATGAGCAGTTCTTC.

This chain joins TRBV5-6 and TRBJ2-2, with TRBD2 as a possible D gene (6 bases). Germline CDR1 is SGHDT and CDR2 is YYEEEE. Trimming pared 5 bases from V and 0 bases from J, leaving 14 bases between. There are 16 residues in the CDR3. CDR3 DNA: TGTGCCAGCAGTACGGCAGCGGGTCCGAACACCGGGGAGCTGTTTTTT. Its translation is CASSTAAGPNTGELFF.

V gene TRBV20-1 combines with J gene TRBJ2-4; D remains unclear. CDR1 is DFQATT, CDR2 SNEGSKA, per germline (reference sequence). This CDR3 has 13 residues. V was clipped by 6 bases and J by 6 bases, with 15 bases between them. Written as DNA, the CDR3 is TGCAGTGCCCCTGAGAAAACGGGAAACATTCAGTACTTC. It yields the protein CSAPEKTGNIQYF.

This clonotype was recorded a few times. The chain carries TRBV5-1 and TRBJ2-1; D remains unclear. This CDR3 comprises 15 residues. The V and J ends lost 3 bases and 0 bases respectively, with 10 bases between them. From germline, CDR1 is SGHRS and CDR2 YFSETQ. This CDR3 is CASSSERGSYNEQFF. CDR3 nucleotides: TGCGCCAGCAGCTCCGAGAGAGGCTCCTACAATGAGCAGTTCTTC.

The chain recombines TRBV20-1 with TRBJ2-5, with 8 bases aligning to TRBD2. The CDR3 consists of 15 residues. Germline values: CDR1 DFQATT, CDR2 SNEGSKA (reference sequence). The trim removed 4 bases at V and 3 bases at J, leaving 10 bases unmatched. The CDR3 DNA reads TGCAGTGCTATAGACGGGAGGGGATCGAAAGAGACCCAGTACTTC. The encoded protein is CSAIDGRGSKETQYF.

This chain joins TRBV5-1 and TRBJ2-1; either TRBD1 or TRBD2 may supply D (7 bases each). The germline V and J ends were trimmed by 3 bases and 6 bases, with 22 bases remaining between them. Germline V lookup: CDR1 SGHRS, CDR2 YFSETQ. The CDR3 loop spans 17 amino acids. In nucleotides, the CDR3 is TGCGCCAGCAGCTGGGGGCCCGACAGGGAGGGGGCCAATGAGCAGTTCTTC. This codes for CASSWGPDREGANEQFF. Supplemented by reference TRBV5-1 and TRBJ2-1, the full variable domain reads KAGVTQTPRYLIKTRGQQVTLSCSPISGHRSVSWYQQTPGQGLQFLFEYFSETQRNKGNFPGRFSGRQFSNSRSEMNVSTLELGDSALYLCASSWGPDREGANEQFFGPGTRLTVL.

The rearrangement uses TRBV12-3 or TRBV12-4 and TRBJ2-5; 11 positions agree with TRBD2. V was pared by 6 bases and J by 3 bases, with 9 bases of the junction left unmatched. There are 16 residues in the CDR3. The CDR3 coding sequence is TGTGCCAGCAGACTAAAACTAGCGGGAGTAGAAGAGACCCAGTACTTC. This gives the protein CASRLKLAGVEETQYF.

The V gene is TRBV15, the J gene TRBJ2-7; weak D call: TRBD2 (5 bases). Trimming removed 1 base at V and 5 bases at J, with 15 bases between. Germline assignment: CDR1 LNHNV and CDR2 YYDKDF (reference sequence). The CDR3 has 15 residues. CDR3 in DNA: TGTGCCACCAGCAGAGTCCACGAGGGAAAGGACGAGCAGTACTTC. It encodes CATSRVHEGKDEQYF.